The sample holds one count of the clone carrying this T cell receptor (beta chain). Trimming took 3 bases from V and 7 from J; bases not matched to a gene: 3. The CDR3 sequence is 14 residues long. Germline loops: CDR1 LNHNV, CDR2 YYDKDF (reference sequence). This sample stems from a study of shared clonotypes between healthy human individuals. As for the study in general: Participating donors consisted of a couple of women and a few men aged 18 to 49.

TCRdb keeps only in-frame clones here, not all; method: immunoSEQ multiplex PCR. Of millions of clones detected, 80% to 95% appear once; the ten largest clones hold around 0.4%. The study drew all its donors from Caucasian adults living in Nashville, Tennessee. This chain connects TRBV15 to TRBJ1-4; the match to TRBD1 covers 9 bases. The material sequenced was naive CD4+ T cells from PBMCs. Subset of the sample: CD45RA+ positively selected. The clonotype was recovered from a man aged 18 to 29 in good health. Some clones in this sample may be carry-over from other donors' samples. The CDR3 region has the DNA TGTGCCACCAGCAGGGGGACAGGGAGTGAAAAACTGTTTTTT. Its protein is CATSRGTGSEKLFF.